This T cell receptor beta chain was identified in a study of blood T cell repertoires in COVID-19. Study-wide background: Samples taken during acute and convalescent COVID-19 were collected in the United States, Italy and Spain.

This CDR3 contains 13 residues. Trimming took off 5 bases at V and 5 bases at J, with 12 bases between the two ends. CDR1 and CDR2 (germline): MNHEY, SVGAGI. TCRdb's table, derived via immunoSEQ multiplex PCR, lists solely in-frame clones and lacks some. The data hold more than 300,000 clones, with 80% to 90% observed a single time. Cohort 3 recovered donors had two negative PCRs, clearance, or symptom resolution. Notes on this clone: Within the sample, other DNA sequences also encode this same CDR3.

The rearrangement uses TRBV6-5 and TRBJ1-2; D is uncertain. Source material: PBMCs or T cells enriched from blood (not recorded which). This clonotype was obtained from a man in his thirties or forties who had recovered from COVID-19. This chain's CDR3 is CASSPRDTYGYTF. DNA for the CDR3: TGTGCCAGCAGTCCCCGGGATACTTATGGCTACACCTTC.